The text below deals with one TCR beta chain. In the authors' methods: Reference gene primer amplification gave nucleated cell count estimates. Only in-frame clones appear in the TCRdb table, and some are missing; sequencing was by immunoSEQ multiplex PCR. V and J calls plus clone size are reproduced from that table; the DNA served to infer D and trimming. This sample carries 150,000 to 200,000 clones, about nine tenths of them seen once, and the ten largest clones take 3.5% to 4%. The sample is drawn from a study of blood T cell repertoires in COVID-19. Germline assignment: CDR1 SGHRS and CDR2 YFSETQ. CDR3 length: 14 amino acids. V trimming: 5 bases; J trimming: 0 bases; junction bases outside the gene matches: 4.

The receptor was derived from a woman in her 70s with acute or convalescent COVID-19. The J gene is TRBJ2-7, the V gene TRBV5-1; TRBD1 agrees at 8 bases. Input material: peripheral blood. The CDR3 bases are TGCGCCAGCAGTCCAGGGGGCTTCTCCTACGAGCAGTACTTC. Its protein product is CASSPGGFSYEQYF.